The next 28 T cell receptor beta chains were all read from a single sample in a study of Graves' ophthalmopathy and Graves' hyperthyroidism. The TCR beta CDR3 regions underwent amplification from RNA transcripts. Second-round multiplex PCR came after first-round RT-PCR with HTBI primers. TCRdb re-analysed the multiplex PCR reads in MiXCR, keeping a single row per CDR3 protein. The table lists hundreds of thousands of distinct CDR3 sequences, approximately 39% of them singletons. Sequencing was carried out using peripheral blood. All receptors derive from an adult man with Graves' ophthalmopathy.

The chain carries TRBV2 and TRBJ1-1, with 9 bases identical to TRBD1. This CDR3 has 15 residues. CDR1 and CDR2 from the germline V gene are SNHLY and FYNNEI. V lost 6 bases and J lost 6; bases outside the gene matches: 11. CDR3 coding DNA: TGTGCCAGCAGGGAGGGGGGACAGGGTTGGCCTGAAGCTTTCTTT. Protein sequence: CASREGGQGWPEAFF. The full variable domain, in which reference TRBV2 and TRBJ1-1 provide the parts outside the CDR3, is EPEVTQTPSHQVTQMGQEVILRCVPISNHLYFYWYRQILGQKVEFLVSFYNNEISEKSEIFDDQFSVERPDGSNFTLKIRSTKLEDSAMYFCASREGGQGWPEAFFGQGTRLTVV.

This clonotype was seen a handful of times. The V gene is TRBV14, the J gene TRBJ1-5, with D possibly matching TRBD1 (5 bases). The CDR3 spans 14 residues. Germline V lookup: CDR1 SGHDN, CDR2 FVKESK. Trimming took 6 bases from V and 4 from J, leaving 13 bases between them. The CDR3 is CASSQSGFNQPQHF. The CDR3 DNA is TGTGCCAGCAGTCAATCAGGGTTTAATCAGCCCCAGCATTTT.

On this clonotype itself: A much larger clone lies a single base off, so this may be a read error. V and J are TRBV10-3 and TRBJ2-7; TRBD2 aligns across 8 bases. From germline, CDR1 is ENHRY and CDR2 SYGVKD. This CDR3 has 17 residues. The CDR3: CASSYLAGPAGDYEQYF. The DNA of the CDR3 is TGTGCCAGCAGTTACCTCGCGGGACCAGCGGGGGACTACGAGCAGTACTTC.

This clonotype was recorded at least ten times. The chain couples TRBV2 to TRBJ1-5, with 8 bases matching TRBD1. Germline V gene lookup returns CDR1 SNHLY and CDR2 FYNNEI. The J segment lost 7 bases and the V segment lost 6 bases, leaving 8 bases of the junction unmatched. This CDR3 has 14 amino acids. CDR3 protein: CASSGGTGLQPQHF. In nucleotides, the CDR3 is TGTGCCAGCAGCGGTGGGACAGGCCTCCAGCCCCAGCATTTT. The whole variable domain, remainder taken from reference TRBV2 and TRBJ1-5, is EPEVTQTPSHQVTQMGQEVILRCVPISNHLYFYWYRQILGQKVEFLVSFYNNEISEKSEIFDDQFSVERPDGSNFTLKIRSTKLEDSAMYFCASSGGTGLQPQHFGDGTRLSIL.

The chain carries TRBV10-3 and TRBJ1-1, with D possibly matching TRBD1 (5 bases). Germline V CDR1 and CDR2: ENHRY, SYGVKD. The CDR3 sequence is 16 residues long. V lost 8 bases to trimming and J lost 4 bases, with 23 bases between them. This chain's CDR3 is CAIGTVEGTGGTEAFF. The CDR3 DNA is TGTGCCATCGGGACGGTGGAAGGCACCGGGGGCACTGAAGCTTTCTTT.

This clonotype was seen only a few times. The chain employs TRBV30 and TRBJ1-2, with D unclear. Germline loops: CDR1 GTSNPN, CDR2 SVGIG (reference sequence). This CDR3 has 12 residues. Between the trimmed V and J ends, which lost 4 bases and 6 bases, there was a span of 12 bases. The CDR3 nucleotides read TGTGCCTGGACCCCTCAGATGCATGGCTACACCTTC. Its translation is CAWTPQMHGYTF. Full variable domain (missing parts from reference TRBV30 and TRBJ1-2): SQTIHQWPATLVQPVGSPLSLECTVEGTSNPNLYWYRQAAGRGLQLLFYSVGIGQISSEVPQNLSASRPQDRQFILSSKKLLLSDSGFYLCAWTPQMHGYTFGSGTRLTVV.

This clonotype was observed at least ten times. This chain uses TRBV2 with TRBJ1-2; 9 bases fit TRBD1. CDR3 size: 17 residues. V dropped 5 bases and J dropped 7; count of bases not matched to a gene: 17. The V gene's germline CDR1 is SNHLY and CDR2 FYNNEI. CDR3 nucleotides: TGTGCCAGCAGTAAGTCGGCTGTTCCCGGGACAGGGCTTGGCTACACCTTC. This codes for CASSKSAVPGTGLGYTF. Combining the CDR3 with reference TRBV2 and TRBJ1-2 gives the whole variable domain EPEVTQTPSHQVTQMGQEVILRCVPISNHLYFYWYRQILGQKVEFLVSFYNNEISEKSEIFDDQFSVERPDGSNFTLKIRSTKLEDSAMYFCASSKSAVPGTGLGYTFGSGTRLTVV.

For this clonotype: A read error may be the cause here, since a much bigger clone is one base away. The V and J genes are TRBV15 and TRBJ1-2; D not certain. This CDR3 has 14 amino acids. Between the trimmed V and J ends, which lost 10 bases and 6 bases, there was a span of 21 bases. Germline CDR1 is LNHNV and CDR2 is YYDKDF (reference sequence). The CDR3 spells CASSYSYGNNGYTF. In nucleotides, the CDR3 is TGTGCCAGCAGTTACTCGTATGGGAACAATGGCTACACCTTC. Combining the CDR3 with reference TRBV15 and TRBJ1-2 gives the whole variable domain DAMVIQNPRYQVTQFGKPVTLSCSQTLNHNVMYWYQQKSSQAPKLLFHYYDKDFNNEADTPDNFQSRRPNTSFCFLDIRSPGLGDTAMYLCASSYSYGNNGYTFGSGTRLTVV.

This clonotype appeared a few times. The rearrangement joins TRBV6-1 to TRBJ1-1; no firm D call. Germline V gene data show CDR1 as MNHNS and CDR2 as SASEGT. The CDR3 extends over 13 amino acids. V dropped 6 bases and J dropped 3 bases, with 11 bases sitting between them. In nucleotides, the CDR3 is TGTGCCAGCAGGGTGCAGACATACACTGAAGCTTTCTTT. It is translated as CASRVQTYTEAFF.

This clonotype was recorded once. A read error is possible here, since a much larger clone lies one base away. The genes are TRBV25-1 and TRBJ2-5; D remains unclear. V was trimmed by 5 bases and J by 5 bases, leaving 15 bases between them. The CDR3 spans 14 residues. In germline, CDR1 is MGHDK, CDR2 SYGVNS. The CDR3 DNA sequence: TGTGCCAGCAGTTTACCTCGCCAGGTGGAGACCCAGTACTTC. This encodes CASSLPRQVETQYF.

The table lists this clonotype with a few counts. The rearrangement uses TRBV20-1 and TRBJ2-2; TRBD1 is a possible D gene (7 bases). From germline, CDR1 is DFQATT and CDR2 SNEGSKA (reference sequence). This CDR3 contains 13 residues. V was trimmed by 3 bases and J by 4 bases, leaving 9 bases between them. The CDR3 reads CSASQGGTGELFF. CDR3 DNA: TGCAGTGCTAGCCAGGGGGGCACCGGGGAGCTGTTTTTT.

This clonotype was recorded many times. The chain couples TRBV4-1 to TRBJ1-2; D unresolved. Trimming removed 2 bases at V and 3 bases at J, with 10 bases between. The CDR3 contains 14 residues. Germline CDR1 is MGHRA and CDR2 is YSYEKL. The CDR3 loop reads CASSQTHRHYGYTF. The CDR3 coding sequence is TGCGCCAGCAGCCAAACCCACAGACACTATGGCTACACCTTC.

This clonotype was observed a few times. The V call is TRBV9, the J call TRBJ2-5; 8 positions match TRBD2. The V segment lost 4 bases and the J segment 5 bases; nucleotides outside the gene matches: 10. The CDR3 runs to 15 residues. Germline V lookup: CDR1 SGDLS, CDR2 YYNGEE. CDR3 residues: CASSQDRAGEETQYF. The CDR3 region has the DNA TGTGCCAGCAGCCAAGACAGAGCGGGAGAGGAGACCCAGTACTTC.

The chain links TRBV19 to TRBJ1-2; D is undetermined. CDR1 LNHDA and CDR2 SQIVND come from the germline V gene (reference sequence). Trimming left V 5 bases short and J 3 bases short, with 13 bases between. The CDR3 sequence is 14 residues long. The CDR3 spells CASSWQDSYYGYTF. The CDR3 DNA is TGTGCCAGTAGTTGGCAGGACTCCTACTATGGCTACACCTTC. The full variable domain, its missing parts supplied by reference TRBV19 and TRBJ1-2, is DGGITQSPKYLFRKEGQNVTLSCEQNLNHDAMYWYRQDPGQGLRLIYYSQIVNDFQKGDIAEGYSVSREKKESFPLTVTSAQKNPTAFYLCASSWQDSYYGYTFGSGTRLTVV.

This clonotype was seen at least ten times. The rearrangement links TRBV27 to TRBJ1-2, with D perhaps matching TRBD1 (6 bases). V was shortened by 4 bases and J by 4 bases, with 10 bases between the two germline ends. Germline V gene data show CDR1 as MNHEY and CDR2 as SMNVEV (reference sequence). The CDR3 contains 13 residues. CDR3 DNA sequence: TGTGCCAGCAGTTCGGCAGGGGCCTATGGCTACACCTTC. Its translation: CASSSAGAYGYTF.

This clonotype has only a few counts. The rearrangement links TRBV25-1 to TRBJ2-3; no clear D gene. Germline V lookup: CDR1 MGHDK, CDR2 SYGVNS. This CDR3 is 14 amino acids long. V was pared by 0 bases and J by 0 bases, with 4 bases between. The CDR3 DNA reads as TGTGCCAGCAGTGAATATGGTAGCACAGATACGCAGTATTTT. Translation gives CASSEYGSTDTQYF.

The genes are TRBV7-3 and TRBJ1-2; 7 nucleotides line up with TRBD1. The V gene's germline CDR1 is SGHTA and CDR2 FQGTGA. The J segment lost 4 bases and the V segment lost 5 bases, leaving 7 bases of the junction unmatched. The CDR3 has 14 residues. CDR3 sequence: CASSRDRDSYGYTF. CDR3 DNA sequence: TGTGCCAGCAGCCGAGACCGGGACAGCTATGGCTACACCTTC.

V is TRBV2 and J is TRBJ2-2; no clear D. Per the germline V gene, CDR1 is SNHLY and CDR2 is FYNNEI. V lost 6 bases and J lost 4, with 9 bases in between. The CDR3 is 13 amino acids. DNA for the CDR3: TGTGCCAGCAGCGAATGGATCACCGGGGAGCTGTTTTTT. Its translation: CASSEWITGELFF. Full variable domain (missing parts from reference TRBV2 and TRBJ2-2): EPEVTQTPSHQVTQMGQEVILRCVPISNHLYFYWYRQILGQKVEFLVSFYNNEISEKSEIFDDQFSVERPDGSNFTLKIRSTKLEDSAMYFCASSEWITGELFFGEGSRLTVL.

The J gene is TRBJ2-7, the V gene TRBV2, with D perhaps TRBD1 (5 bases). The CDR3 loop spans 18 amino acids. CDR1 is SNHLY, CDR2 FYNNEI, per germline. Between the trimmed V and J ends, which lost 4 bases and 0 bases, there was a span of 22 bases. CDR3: CASSVETEGSHSSYEQYF. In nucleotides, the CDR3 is TGTGCCAGCAGTGTAGAGACAGAAGGAAGTCATAGCTCCTACGAGCAGTACTTC.

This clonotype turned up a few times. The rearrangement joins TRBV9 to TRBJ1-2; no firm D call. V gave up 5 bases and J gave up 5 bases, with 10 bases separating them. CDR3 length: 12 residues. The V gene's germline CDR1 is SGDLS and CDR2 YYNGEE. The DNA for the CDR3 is TGTGCCAGCAGTGCGGGCCCTTATGGCTACACCTTC. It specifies CASSAGPYGYTF.

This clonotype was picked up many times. The CDR3, as DNA: TGTGCCAGCAGCTCCTTACCTACCGGGGAGCTGTTTTTT. Amino acids: CASSSLPTGELFF. This chain joins TRBV7-9 and TRBJ2-2; D is uncertain. This CDR3 region has 13 residues. In germline, CDR1 is SEHNR, CDR2 FQNEAQ (reference sequence). Trimming cost V 4 bases and J 5 bases, with 8 bases left between them. Looking up the rest from reference TRBV7-9 and TRBJ2-2 gives the full variable domain: DTGVSQNPRHKITKRGQNVTFRCDPISEHNRLYWYRQTLGQGPEFLTYFQNEAQLEKSRLLSDRFSAERPKGSFSTLEIQRTEQGDSAMYLCASSSLPTGELFFGEGSRLTVL.

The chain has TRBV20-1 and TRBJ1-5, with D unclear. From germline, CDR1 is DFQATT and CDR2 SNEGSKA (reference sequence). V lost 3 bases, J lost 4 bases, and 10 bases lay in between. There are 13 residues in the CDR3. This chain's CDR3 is CSARPSANQPQHF. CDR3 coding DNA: TGCAGTGCTAGGCCGTCAGCTAATCAGCCCCAGCATTTT.

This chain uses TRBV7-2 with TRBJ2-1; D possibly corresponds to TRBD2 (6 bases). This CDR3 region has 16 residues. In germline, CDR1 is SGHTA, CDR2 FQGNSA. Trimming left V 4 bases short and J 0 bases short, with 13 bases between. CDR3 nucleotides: TGTGCCAGCAGCTCGGATGGGGGGAGCTCCTACAATGAGCAGTTCTTC. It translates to CASSSDGGSSYNEQFF.

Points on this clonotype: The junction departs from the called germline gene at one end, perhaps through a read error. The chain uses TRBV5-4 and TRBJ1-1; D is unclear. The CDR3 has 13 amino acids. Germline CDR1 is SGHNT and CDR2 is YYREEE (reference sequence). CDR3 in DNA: TGTGCCAGCATCCTTAAAGGGAACATTGAAGCTTTCTTT. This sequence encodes CASILKGNIEAFF.

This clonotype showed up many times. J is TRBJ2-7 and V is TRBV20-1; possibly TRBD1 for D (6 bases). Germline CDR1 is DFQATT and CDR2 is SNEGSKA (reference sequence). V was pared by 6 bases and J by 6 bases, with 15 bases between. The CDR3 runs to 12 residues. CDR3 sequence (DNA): TGCAGTGCCGAAGCCCAGGGGCGCGAGCAGTACTTC. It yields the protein CSAEAQGREQYF.

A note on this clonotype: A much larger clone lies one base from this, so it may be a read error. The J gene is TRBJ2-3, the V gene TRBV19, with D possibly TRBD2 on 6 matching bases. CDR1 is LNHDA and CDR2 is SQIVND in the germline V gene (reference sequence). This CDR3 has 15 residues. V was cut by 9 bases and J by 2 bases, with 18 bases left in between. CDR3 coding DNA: TGTGCCAGCAGCCTTGCCGGGACTCTCACAGATACGCAGTATTTT. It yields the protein CASSLAGTLTDTQYF.

The CDR3 DNA is TGTGCCAGCAGCCCCGAGCGAAGGAACGGGGAGCTGTTTTTT. It encodes CASSPERRNGELFF. V is TRBV7-8 and J is TRBJ2-2, with unresolved D. CDR3 size: 14 residues. CDR1 and CDR2 (germline): SGHVS, FQNEAQ. The ends were cut back, 5 bases at V and 7 bases at J, with 14 bases in the middle.

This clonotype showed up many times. CDR3 coding DNA: TGTGCCAGCAGCCAGGTGGCAACTAATGAAAAACTGTTTTTT. Protein sequence: CASSQVATNEKLFF. The J gene is TRBJ1-4, the V gene TRBV4-2; D is unresolved. Germline V gene data show CDR1 as LGHNA and CDR2 as YNFKEQ. The CDR3 is 14 amino acids. V was cut by 3 bases and J by 0 bases, with 5 bases left in between.